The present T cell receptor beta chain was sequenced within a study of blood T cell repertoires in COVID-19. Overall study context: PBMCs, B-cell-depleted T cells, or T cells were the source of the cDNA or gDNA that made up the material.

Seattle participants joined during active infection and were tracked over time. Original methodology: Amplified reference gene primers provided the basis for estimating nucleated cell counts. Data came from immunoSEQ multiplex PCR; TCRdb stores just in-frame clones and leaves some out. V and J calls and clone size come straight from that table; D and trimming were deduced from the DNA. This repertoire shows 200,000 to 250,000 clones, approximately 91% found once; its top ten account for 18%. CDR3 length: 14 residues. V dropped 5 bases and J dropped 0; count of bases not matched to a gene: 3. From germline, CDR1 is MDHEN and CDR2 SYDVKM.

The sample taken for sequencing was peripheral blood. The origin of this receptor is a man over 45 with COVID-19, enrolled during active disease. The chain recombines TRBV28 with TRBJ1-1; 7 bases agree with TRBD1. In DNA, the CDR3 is TGTGCCAGCAGTATCGGGACAGTGAACACTGAAGCTTTCTTT. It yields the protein CASSIGTVNTEAFF. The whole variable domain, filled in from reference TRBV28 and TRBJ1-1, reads DVKVTQSSRYLVKRTGEKVFLECVQDMDHENMFWYRQDPGLGLRLIYFSYDVKMKEKGDIPEGYSVSREKKERFSLILESASTNQTSMYLCASSIGTVNTEAFFGQGTRLTVV.